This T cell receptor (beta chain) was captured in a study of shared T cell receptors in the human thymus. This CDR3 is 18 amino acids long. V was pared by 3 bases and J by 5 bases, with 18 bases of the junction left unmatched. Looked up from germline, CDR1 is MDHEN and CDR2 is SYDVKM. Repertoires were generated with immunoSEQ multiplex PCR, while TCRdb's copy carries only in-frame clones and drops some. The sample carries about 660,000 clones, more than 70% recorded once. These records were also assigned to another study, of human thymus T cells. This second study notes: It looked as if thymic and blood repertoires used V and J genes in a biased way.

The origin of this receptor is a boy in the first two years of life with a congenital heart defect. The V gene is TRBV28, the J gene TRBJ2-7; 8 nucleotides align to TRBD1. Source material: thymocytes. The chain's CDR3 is CASSFPAGTGFKYHEQYF. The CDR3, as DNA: TGTGCCAGCAGTTTCCCCGCCGGGACAGGTTTCAAGTACCACGAGCAGTACTTC.